This T cell receptor (beta chain) originates from a study of response to subunit inactivated influenza vaccine. General study results and limits: With each seasonal influenza vaccination, the authors suggested, few new T cells are recruited.

This clonotype was counted a few times. What it binds is unknown. TCRdb re-derived calls from the RT-PCR reads in MiXCR, one entry per CDR3 protein. The sample yields about 540,000 distinct CDR3 sequences, around 15% seen once. The CDR3 has 16 residues. V shed 5 bases and J 1 base; nucleotides not matched to a gene: 11. The germline gives CDR1 DFQATT, CDR2 SNEGSKA (reference sequence). Material: PBMCs from blood, obtained less than 13 days after vaccination. The J gene is TRBJ1-5, the V gene TRBV20-1; TRBD1 aligns across 7 bases. This TCR derives from a man aged 50-59 years who received an inactivated influenza vaccine. The CDR3, as DNA: TGCAGTGCTGGTACGTACAGGGGTATAAGCAATCAGCCCCAGCATTTT. The encoded protein is CSAGTYRGISNQPQHF.